The sequence of this T cell receptor beta chain was determined in a study of vaccination effects on CD4 cells after COVID-19 (dated by TCRdb to between 2020 and 2023). At the level of the whole study: Each participant received two doses of an mRNA SARS-CoV-2 vaccine, either BNT162b2 or mRNA-1273. SARS-CoV-2 spike-specific CD4+ TCR repertoires were compared before and after mRNA vaccination in COVID-19 convalescent patients and in infection-naive vaccine recipients. A total of more than 8 COVID-19 convalescent patients and several SARS-CoV-2-naive healthy vaccine recipients were included in the full study. Cultures from other donors in the study were sequenced using the Oncomine TCR Beta short-read assay on an Illumina iSeq 100. Overall results and qualifications from the work: In healthy vaccine recipients, vaccine-induced clones were almost all SARS-CoV-2 mono-reactive, with only 1 of 255 being cross-reactive with common cold coronaviruses. Both infection-induced and vaccine-induced clones contracted markedly at late post-vaccination timepoints, which is consistent with waning T cell responses. The study was limited by a small number of convalescent patients, and early post-infection timepoints were lacking.

For this clone: Its antigen remains undetermined. One base away there is no much larger clone; base qualities are not given.

The method behind the library was the immunoSEQ multiplex PCR assay. DNA from the cultured, isolated CD4+ T cells was subjected to TCR beta CDR3 sequencing. The study's own analysis went as follows. Non-productive TCR sequences were discarded, and reads were trimmed to the CDR3 region, with only CDR3s of 7 or more amino acids retained. The MANAFEST web app was used to pick out antigen-specific clonotypes by comparing their expansion in peptide wells with that in reference cultures. To be called positive, a clone needed expansion at FDR<0.05 compared with the reference and with all other wells, an odds ratio greater than 5, and a frequency greater than 0.1% in two replicate wells. Cross-reactive clonotypes were defined as significantly expanded in SARS-CoV-2 spike wells and in at least one common cold coronavirus spike condition. CDR3 similarity was assessed by Levenshtein distance using the stringdist R package, and unrooted trees were constructed with ape in R 3.6.1. Entries here come from immuneACCESS through TCRdb and include only in-frame sequences with V and J called. Some clones fail to appear in such tables; in the studies checked, an unresolved V gene covers under half of the shortfall, and the cause of the remainder is unknown. D and trimming were read from the DNA, whereas the V and J calls and clone size are those reported in that table. The sample profile shows roughly 63,000 clones; about 80% of them were found once. The ten biggest clones cover 9% to 15% of the sample.

In the ViraFEST assay, PBMC were stimulated with viral peptide pools, and antigen-specific CD4+ T cell clonotypes were then identified by expansion using TCR sequencing. After about 10 days of culture, CD4+ T cells were isolated with the EasySep CD4+ T cell isolation kit. The absence of prior SARS-CoV-2 infection in healthy vaccine recipients was confirmed by negative nucleocapsid antibodies before and after vaccination. Each well held around 2 million PBMC cultured in IMDM containing approximately 5.2% human AB serum, about 10 IU/ml IL-2 and gentamicin, along with about 9.5 ug/ml peptides. On days 3 and 7, half of the culture medium was replaced with fresh IL-2-containing medium. Unless noted otherwise, every peptide stimulation condition was cultured in triplicate wells. PBMC were separated from whole blood using Ficoll-Paque Plus gradient centrifugation and were then either cryopreserved at -140C or used fresh. Overlapping peptide pools spanned the spike proteins of SARS-CoV-2 and the common cold coronaviruses HCoV-NL63, HCoV-OC43 and HCoV-229E. Genomic DNA was extracted from cultured CD4+ T cells with the QIAamp micro DNA kit.

The V and J ends are trimmed by 0 bases and 4 bases, leaving 13 bases between them. Via the germline V gene, CDR1 is MGHRA and CDR2 YSYEKL. Measured from the cysteine to the phenylalanine, the CDR3 is 16 residues long. The DNA shown is the 48-base CDR3, in frame from base 1. The source was CD4+ T cells from PBMCs cultured with SARS-CoV-2 spike peptides, collected before COVID-19 vaccination. Read against the paper, the sample's cell subset or site label means: SARS-CoV-2 spike overlapping peptide pool stimulation. This chain joins TRBV4-1 to TRBJ1-5, and perhaps TRBD1 as D gene, on 5 matching bases. The sequence was obtained from a human donor who received a COVID-19 vaccine. This receptor has the CDR3 CASSQDPRSGNQPQHF. The nucleotide sequence is TGCGCCAGCAGCCAAGACCCGCGGTCAGGGAATCAGCCCCAGCATTTT.